Described below is a single T cell receptor beta chain sequence and its context. Its antigen is not identified. Treatment noted: oral pan-JAK inhibitor, 5-10 mg twice daily. RNA was extracted and reverse transcribed into cDNA as the sequencing template. Data came from immunoSEQ multiplex PCR; TCRdb stores just in-frame clones and leaves some out. The sample records more than 90,000 clones, roughly two thirds being singletons. These data are taken from a study of CD8+ T cells in alopecia areata. Study-wide results and caveats: Scalp clonality, together with expanded CD8+ clones among the top 100, fell significantly with tofacitinib. While patients received tofacitinib, many expanded lesional clones remained present in scalp and blood.

The CDR3 has 17 amino acids. CDR1 is SEHNR, CDR2 FQNEAQ, per germline (reference sequence). The V segment lost 4 bases and the J segment 7 bases; nucleotides outside the gene matches: 15. This chain links TRBV7-9 with TRBJ1-2; 10 bases align to TRBD1. This sequence originates from a human donor with alopecia areata. The sample in question was CD8+ T cells sorted from blood, obtained at week 4, from a patient treated with tofacitinib. CDR3 DNA sequence: TGTGCCAGCAGCTCCCCGTTGGGGACAGGGGAAAAAAGTGGCTACACCTTC. It codes for CASSSPLGTGEKSGYTF.